These 24 T cell receptor beta chains were sequenced from one sample in a study of shared clonotypes between healthy human individuals. Sequencing was performed with immunoSEQ multiplex PCR; in TCRdb, only in-frame clones are kept and a portion is missing. The profile shows around 600,000 clones, 97% of them singletons. The sample was naive CD4+ T cells sorted from blood. Subset given: CD45RA+ positively selected. Source of these receptors: a woman aged 25 to 39 in good health.

A single count supports this clone. The genes are TRBV7-8 and TRBJ2-1; perhaps D is TRBD1 or TRBD2 (5 bases each). In germline, CDR1 is SGHVS, CDR2 FQNEAQ. The V end lost 4 bases, the J end lost 5 bases, and 15 bases lay between the germline ends. The CDR3 is 15 residues long. CDR3 DNA sequence: TGTGCCAGCAGCTACCGGGACCCGGGCCACAATGAGCAGTTCTTC. It codes for CASSYRDPGHNEQFF.

This chain's CDR3 is CSAGQAETQYF. In DNA form, the CDR3 reads TGCAGCGCCGGACAGGCAGAGACCCAGTACTTC. This rearrangement joins TRBV29-1 to TRBJ2-5, with 7 nucleotides matching TRBD1. Germline V gives CDR1 SQVTM, CDR2 ANQGSEA. J was trimmed by 4 bases and V by 7 bases; bases with no gene match: 3. The CDR3 has 11 amino acids.

The chain has TRBV11-3 and TRBJ2-7, with 10 bases lining up with TRBD2. Germline CDR1 reads SGHNT; CDR2 reads YENEEA. V was clipped by 5 bases and J by 7 bases; unmatched bases: 8. This CDR3 is 14 amino acids long. The CDR3 reads CASSRASGSREQYF. In DNA form, the CDR3 reads TGTGCCAGCAGCCGGGCTAGCGGGAGTAGAGAGCAGTACTTC.

The rearrangement joins TRBV7-9 to TRBJ2-5; 8 positions agree with TRBD2. Germline V gene lookup returns CDR1 SEHNR and CDR2 FQNEAQ (reference sequence). Trimming took 5 bases from V and 4 from J; bases not matched to a gene: 18. The length of the CDR3 is 18 residues. The CDR3 is CASSRTGGVLRSGETQYF. The CDR3 DNA sequence: TGTGCCAGCAGCCGCACGGGAGGGGTCCTCCGCTCGGGAGAGACCCAGTACTTC. Combining the CDR3 with reference TRBV7-9 and TRBJ2-5 gives the whole variable domain DTGVSQNPRHKITKRGQNVTFRCDPISEHNRLYWYRQTLGQGPEFLTYFQNEAQLEKSRLLSDRFSAERPKGSFSTLEIQRTEQGDSAMYLCASSRTGGVLRSGETQYFGPGTRLLVL.

V and J are TRBV19 and TRBJ2-7; 9 bases match TRBD2. Unmatched junction bases numbered 6, after V lost 5 bases and J lost 1 base. CDR1 is LNHDA and CDR2 is SQIVND in the germline V gene (reference sequence). The CDR3 extends over 15 amino acids. The CDR3 spells CASSLTSGLSYEQYF. The CDR3 nucleotides read TGTGCCAGTAGTCTGACTAGCGGCCTTTCCTACGAGCAGTACTTC.

V usage is TRBV5-5 and J usage is TRBJ2-1; no firm D call. The V gene's germline CDR1 is SGHKS and CDR2 YYEKEE (reference sequence). V lost 2 bases to trimming and J lost 8 bases, with 20 bases between them. This CDR3 has 16 amino acids. In nucleotides, the CDR3 is TGTGCCAGCAGCTTCTTCGTAAGGAAGTTCATAGATGAGCAGTTCTTC. Translated, it gives CASSFFVRKFIDEQFF.

The chain uses TRBV10-1 and TRBJ2-2; D is perhaps TRBD1 (5 bases). The CDR3 totals 11 residues. From germline, CDR1 is WNHNN and CDR2 SYGVQD (reference sequence). With 5 bases removed from V and 7 bases from J, the gap between germline ends came to 5 bases. The CDR3 DNA reads TGCGCCAGCAGTAGGGGCGGGGAGCTGTTTTTT. This codes for CASSRGGELFF.

The V gene is TRBV2, the J gene TRBJ2-2; perhaps TRBD2 as D (5 bases). There are 15 residues in the CDR3. The ends were cut back, 6 bases at V and 1 base at J, with 12 bases in the middle. Germline lookup yields CDR1 SNHLY and CDR2 FYNNEI. The DNA of the CDR3 is TGTGCCAGCAGGGCCAGGACTGGGAACACCGGGGAGCTGTTTTTT. Encoded protein: CASRARTGNTGELFF.

The chain links TRBV19 to TRBJ1-5, with D hard to call. The CDR3 length is 15 residues. V was clipped by 6 bases and J by 5 bases, with 17 bases between them. Germline-derived CDR1 and CDR2 are LNHDA and SQIVND (reference sequence). This CDR3 is CASRSPDGSHQPQHF. CDR3 nucleotides: TGTGCCAGTAGGAGCCCGGACGGCAGTCATCAGCCCCAGCATTTT.

This clone was recorded once. The rearrangement joins TRBV5-1 to TRBJ2-7; weak D call: TRBD2 (5 bases). Germline V gene data show CDR1 as SGHRS and CDR2 as YFSETQ. This CDR3 contains 15 residues. The ends were cut back, 0 bases at V and 10 bases at J, with 20 bases in the middle. CDR3 region: CASSLVARGRHIQYF. The CDR3 nucleotides are TGCGCCAGCAGCTTGGTCGCCCGGGGAAGGCATATTCAGTACTTC. Together with reference TRBV5-1 and TRBJ2-7, the CDR3 gives the full variable domain: KAGVTQTPRYLIKTRGQQVTLSCSPISGHRSVSWYQQTPGQGLQFLFEYFSETQRNKGNFPGRFSGRQFSNSRSEMNVSTLELGDSALYLCASSLVARGRHIQYFGPGTRLTVT.

The rearrangement links TRBV18 to TRBJ2-3; D gene unclear. Trimming stripped 3 bases from V and 2 bases from J, with 6 bases between. Germline V lookup: CDR1 KGHSH, CDR2 LQKENI. CDR3 size: 13 residues. DNA of the CDR3: TGTGCCAGCTCACCGTTAGTCACAGATACGCAGTATTTT. Translated, it gives CASSPLVTDTQYF.

The genes are TRBV28 and TRBJ1-4; perhaps TRBD1 as D (5 bases). The germline V gene encodes CDR1 MDHEN and CDR2 SYDVKM. V was cut by 4 bases and J by 8 bases, with 11 bases left in between. The CDR3 runs 13 residues. The CDR3 DNA reads as TGTGCCAGCAGTTCCGGGGGAAGCGAAAAACTGTTTTTT. This gives the protein CASSSGGSEKLFF.

The chain joins TRBV27 to TRBJ2-1; 7 bases match TRBD2. The CDR3 spans 17 residues. CDR1 is MNHEY, CDR2 SMNVEV, per germline (reference sequence). J gave up 1 base and V 4 bases, and 10 bases lay outside the gene matches. The CDR3 DNA is TGTGCCAGCAGTTCTAGCGGTGGAAGGGGATCCTACAATGAGCAGTTCTTC. Translated, it gives CASSSSGGRGSYNEQFF.

The chain is built from TRBV7-8 and TRBJ2-7; 11 bases align to TRBD2. J lost 3 bases, V lost 3 bases, and 4 bases had no gene match. The CDR3 is 15 amino acids. Germline V CDR1 and CDR2: SGHVS, FQNEAQ. The CDR3 DNA is TGTGCCAGCAGCTTTGGACTAGCGGGTGGCTACGAGCAGTACTTC. Its protein product is CASSFGLAGGYEQYF.

The chain combines TRBV6-5 with TRBJ2-7; weak D call: TRBD2 (6 bases). From germline, CDR1 is MNHEY and CDR2 SVGAGI. The CDR3 is 15 amino acids. Trimming removed 11 bases at V and 3 bases at J, with 23 bases between. The CDR3 here is CAPIRGSTCYYEQYF. The CDR3 bases are TGTGCCCCAATCCGGGGGAGCACATGCTACTACGAGCAGTACTTC.

CDR3: CASSIVVSYEQYF. CDR3 DNA sequence: TGTGCCAGTAGTATAGTCGTCTCCTACGAGCAGTACTTC. The gene calls are TRBV19 and TRBJ2-7; no reliable D call. This CDR3 spans 13 amino acids. The V gene's germline CDR1 is LNHDA and CDR2 SQIVND (reference sequence). Deletions cut 1 base from V and 0 bases from J, with 4 bases between.

The V call is TRBV5-4, the J call TRBJ2-5; 8 bases fit TRBD2. CDR3 length: 15 residues. The V gene end was trimmed by 4 bases and the J gene end by 2 bases; junction bases not matched to a gene: 7. Germline V lookup: CDR1 SGHNT, CDR2 YYREEE (reference sequence). Here the CDR3 DNA reads TGTGCCAGCAGCCGACTAGCGAGTATTCAAGAGACCCAGTACTTC. Translation gives CASSRLASIQETQYF. Looking up the rest from reference TRBV5-4 and TRBJ2-5 gives the full variable domain: ETGVTQSPTHLIKTRGQQVTLRCSSQSGHNTVSWYQQALGQGPQFIFQYYREEENGRGNFPPRFSGLQFPNYSSELNVNALELDDSALYLCASSRLASIQETQYFGPGTRLLVL.

This chain connects TRBV7-9 to TRBJ2-7, with D tentatively TRBD2 (5 bases). Trimming stripped 1 base from V and 0 bases from J, with 19 bases between. The CDR3 loop spans 18 amino acids. Per germline, CDR1 SEHNR and CDR2 FQNEAQ (reference sequence). Written as DNA, the CDR3 is TGTGCCAGCAGCTTAGTTCGGAACACTAGGCAACTCTCCTACGAGCAGTACTTC. Translating gives CASSLVRNTRQLSYEQYF.

The V and J genes are TRBV5-1 and TRBJ2-3; no reliable D call. CDR1 is SGHRS, CDR2 YFSETQ, per germline. This CDR3 spans 13 amino acids. The germline V and J ends were trimmed by 2 bases and 6 bases, with 10 bases remaining between them. The CDR3, as DNA: TGCGCCAGCAGCTTTGACGTTCAGGATACGCAGTATTTT. Its translation is CASSFDVQDTQYF. Variable domain in full (rest from reference TRBV5-1 and TRBJ2-3): KAGVTQTPRYLIKTRGQQVTLSCSPISGHRSVSWYQQTPGQGLQFLFEYFSETQRNKGNFPGRFSGRQFSNSRSEMNVSTLELGDSALYLCASSFDVQDTQYFGPGTRLTVL.

The chain uses TRBV5-4 and TRBJ2-2; D is undetermined. Trimming removed 4 bases from V and 1 base from J, with 8 bases in between. Germline assignment: CDR1 SGHNT and CDR2 YYREEE (reference sequence). CDR3 length equals 14 residues. The DNA of the CDR3 is TGTGCCAGCAGCCCCCACCAGAACACCGGGGAGCTGTTTTTT. This encodes CASSPHQNTGELFF.

The rearrangement links TRBV28 to TRBJ2-5, with 11 bases lining up with TRBD2. V lost 3 bases and J lost 6; bases outside the gene matches: 6. This CDR3 has 15 amino acids. Germline V gene sequence: CDR1 MDHEN, CDR2 SYDVKM. The CDR3 nucleotides are TGTGCCAGCAGTTTTACTAGCGGGAGACGACAGACCCAGTACTTC. Its translation is CASSFTSGRRQTQYF. The full variable domain, completed using reference TRBV28 and TRBJ2-5, is DVKVTQSSRYLVKRTGEKVFLECVQDMDHENMFWYRQDPGLGLRLIYFSYDVKMKEKGDIPEGYSVSREKKERFSLILESASTNQTSMYLCASSFTSGRRQTQYFGPGTRLLVL.

The rearrangement joins TRBV5-4 to TRBJ2-4, with TRBD1 matching over 10 bases. Germline trimming cut 2 bases from V and 0 bases from J; bases unmatched to any gene: 8. From germline, CDR1 is SGHNT and CDR2 YYREEE (reference sequence). This CDR3 comprises 18 residues. Here the CDR3 DNA reads TGTGCCAGCAGCTTACAAGGACAGGGGGGCTTAGCCAAAAACATTCAGTACTTC. Its translation is CASSLQGQGGLAKNIQYF.

The chain links TRBV27 to TRBJ1-1; TRBD1 aligns across 10 bases. The ends lost 5 bases at V and 5 bases at J; junction bases unmatched: 11. Germline V lookup: CDR1 MNHEY, CDR2 SMNVEV (reference sequence). This CDR3 region has 16 residues. CDR3 protein: CASSSYGTGVRTEAFF. In DNA, the CDR3 is TGTGCCAGCAGTAGTTACGGGACAGGGGTAAGGACTGAAGCTTTCTTT.

This chain links TRBV5-1 with TRBJ2-7; a weak D match, TRBD2 (6 bases). The V and J ends lost 0 bases and 2 bases respectively, with 15 bases between them. There are 16 residues in the CDR3. Germline values: CDR1 SGHRS, CDR2 YFSETQ. The CDR3 nucleotides read TGCGCCAGCAGCTTGGGGTCCGGCGGGACCACCTACGAGCAGTACTTC. Translation gives CASSLGSGGTTYEQYF.